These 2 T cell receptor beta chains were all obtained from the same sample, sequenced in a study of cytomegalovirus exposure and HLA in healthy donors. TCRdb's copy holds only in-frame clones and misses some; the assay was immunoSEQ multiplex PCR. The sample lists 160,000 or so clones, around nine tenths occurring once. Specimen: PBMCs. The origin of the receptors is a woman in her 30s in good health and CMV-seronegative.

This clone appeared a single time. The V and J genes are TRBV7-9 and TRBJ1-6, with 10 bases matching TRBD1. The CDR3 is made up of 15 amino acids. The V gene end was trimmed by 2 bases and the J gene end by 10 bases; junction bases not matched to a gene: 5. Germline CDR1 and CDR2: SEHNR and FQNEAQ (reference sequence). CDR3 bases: TGTGCCAGCAGCTTAAGGACAGGGGGTTTATCACCCCTCCACTTT. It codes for CASSLRTGGLSPLHF.

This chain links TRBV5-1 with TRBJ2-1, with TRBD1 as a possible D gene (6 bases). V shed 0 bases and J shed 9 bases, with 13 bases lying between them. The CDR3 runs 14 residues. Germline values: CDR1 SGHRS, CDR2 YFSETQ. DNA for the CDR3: TGCGCCAGCAGCTTGGTTGGGGGCGAGGCTGAGCAGTTCTTC. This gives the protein CASSLVGGEAEQFF.